Shown below are 20 T cell receptor beta chains from a single sample sequenced in a study of T cells in Graves' hyperthyroidism and ophthalmopathy. It was RNA transcripts that yielded the amplified TCR beta CDR3 regions. The HTBI primer set drove a first-round RT-PCR of the TCR CDR3. TCRdb used MiXCR to reprocess the multiplex PCR reads, holding one entry per CDR3 protein. The sample has 550,000 to 600,000 distinct CDR3 sequences, 35% to 55% seen once. The sequenced material came from peripheral blood or thyroid tissue (not recorded which). The receptors shown here come from an adult woman with Graves' disease, either hyperthyroidism or ophthalmopathy (not recorded which).

At least ten counts were recorded for this clonotype. The rearrangement uses TRBV7-3 and TRBJ1-5, with D uncertain. V gave up 11 bases and J gave up 6 bases, with 17 bases separating them. CDR3 length: 13 residues. Per the germline V gene, CDR1 is SGHTA and CDR2 is FQGTGA. In nucleotides, the CDR3 is TGTGCCCCTAGTTCGGGGTCTTGTCAGCCCCAGCATTTT. Translated: CAPSSGSCQPQHF.

The chain combines TRBV6-1 with TRBJ1-5; D is unclear. The germline V gene encodes CDR1 MNHNS and CDR2 SASEGT. This CDR3 contains 15 residues. Trimming shortened V by 5 bases and J by 0 bases, and 11 bases separated the two germline ends. The CDR3 DNA reads TGTGCCAGCAGTTGGCTGGGGTATAGCAATCAGCCCCAGCATTTT. Translated, it gives CASSWLGYSNQPQHF.

This chain uses TRBV7-3 with TRBJ2-7; a possible D gene is TRBD2 (6 bases). This CDR3 is 15 amino acids long. V was cut by 4 bases and J by 3 bases, with 16 bases left in between. Per germline, CDR1 SGHTA and CDR2 FQGTGA. The CDR3 coding sequence is TGTGCCAGCAGCTCCGGAGGGGTACAGGACTACGAGCAGTACTTC. It encodes CASSSGGVQDYEQYF.

There are many counts of this clonotype. The chain has TRBV4-1 and TRBJ1-2; tentative D call: TRBD1 (5 bases). Trimming removed 1 base from V and 0 bases from J, with 12 bases in between. The length of the CDR3 is 16 residues. CDR1 and CDR2 from the germline V gene are MGHRA and YSYEKL. The CDR3 DNA reads TGCGCCAGCAGCCAAGGGGGGGACGGTTCTAACTATGGCTACACCTTC. Residues: CASSQGGDGSNYGYTF.

The J gene is TRBJ2-1, the V gene TRBV5-1, with 8 bases matching TRBD2. There are 16 residues in the CDR3. Germline CDR1 is SGHRS and CDR2 is YFSETQ. V shed 4 bases and J 6 bases; nucleotides not matched to a gene: 12. CDR3: CASSPLGSGSINEQFF. The CDR3 nucleotides are TGCGCCAGCAGCCCCTTAGGGAGCGGGAGTATCAATGAGCAGTTCTTC.

The chain has TRBV6-5 and TRBJ1-2, with 7 bases that match TRBD1. The J segment lost 5 bases and the V segment lost 5 bases, leaving 14 bases of the junction unmatched. The CDR3 runs 16 residues. Germline CDR1 reads MNHEY; CDR2 reads SVGAGI. The CDR3 DNA reads TGTGCCAGCAGTCCGACAGGGACATTCGGGATTTATGGCTACACCTTC. Protein product: CASSPTGTFGIYGYTF.

This clonotype occurred many times. The chain recombines TRBV7-3 with TRBJ2-2; possible D gene TRBD2, 5 bases. The ends were cut back, 3 bases at V and 6 bases at J, with 17 bases in the middle. Looked up from germline, CDR1 is SGHTA and CDR2 is FQGTGA. This CDR3 has 16 residues. In DNA, the CDR3 is TGTGCCAGCAGCTTGGAGAGGGCGGGTAATGCCGGGGAGCTGTTTTTT. Translating gives CASSLERAGNAGELFF.

This clonotype was detected many times. This sequence joins TRBV25-1 and TRBJ2-5; TRBD2 matches 12 bases. Germline CDR1 is MGHDK and CDR2 is SYGVNS. Trimming cost V 10 bases and J 5 bases; bases outside gene matches: 5. This CDR3 is 13 amino acids long. The DNA of the CDR3 is TGTGCCACGCGACTAGCGGGAGCGGAGACCCAGTACTTC. It is translated as CATRLAGAETQYF.

The V and J genes are TRBV7-9 and TRBJ2-5; tentative D call: TRBD1 (6 bases). Trimming pared 1 base from V and 5 bases from J, leaving 14 bases between. Germline assignment: CDR1 SEHNR and CDR2 FQNEAQ (reference sequence). CDR3 length equals 15 residues. CDR3 bases: TGTGCCAGCAGCTTAGATGTGGGGGCGGAGGAGACCCAGTACTTC. Translated, it gives CASSLDVGAEETQYF.

The chain recombines TRBV7-2 with TRBJ1-1; 8 bases line up with TRBD1. The germline gives CDR1 SGHTA, CDR2 FQGNSA. The CDR3 sequence is 13 residues long. V shed 1 base and J 10 bases; nucleotides not matched to a gene: 5. The chain's CDR3 is CASSLDRGRSAFF. CDR3 in DNA: TGTGCCAGCAGCTTAGACAGGGGGAGATCAGCTTTCTTT.

The sample holds one count of this clonotype. Here the CDR3 DNA reads TGTGCCAGCAGCTACCGTTCAGGGGGGGAAAAACTGTTTTTT. Translated: CASSYRSGGEKLFF. V and J are TRBV5-5 and TRBJ1-4; 7 nucleotides agree with TRBD1. Trimming removed 3 bases from V and 8 bases from J; junction bases left unmatched: 7. Germline CDR1 and CDR2: SGHKS and YYEKEE (reference sequence). The CDR3 runs to 14 residues.

This clonotype has ten or more counts. At one end the junction does not follow the germline gene, possibly because of a read error. This sequence joins TRBV4-1 and TRBJ2-5, with D possibly matching TRBD1 (5 bases). Germline lookup yields CDR1 MGHRA and CDR2 YSYEKL. The length of the CDR3 is 13 residues. The CDR3, as DNA: TGTGCCAGCAGCCAGGGTGGCGGAGAGACCCAGTACTTC. Translating it yields CASSQGGGETQYF.

The chain is built from TRBV7-8 and TRBJ2-5, with 9 bases that match TRBD2. The CDR3 length is 15 residues. The V gene's germline CDR1 is SGHVS and CDR2 FQNEAQ. The V and J ends lost 1 base and 7 bases, in that order; junction bases with no gene match: 7. In DNA, the CDR3 is TGTGCCAGCAGCTTAGACGGCGGGAGGGCCGGGACCCAGTACTTC. Translation gives CASSLDGGRAGTQYF.

Comment on this clonotype: A read error is possible here, since a much larger clone lies one base away. Because the CDR3 is missing its conserved closing phenylalanine or tryptophan, this is likely a read error. The chain joins TRBV5-1 to TRBJ2-2, with D perhaps matching TRBD2 (6 bases). Germline V gene data show CDR1 as SGHRS and CDR2 as YFSETQ. The V end lost 7 bases, the J end lost 7 bases, and 11 bases lay between the germline ends. The CDR3 contains 12 residues. CDR3 in DNA: TGCGCCAGCGGAGGGGTTGGCGGGGAGCTGTTTTGT. Its protein is CASGGVGGELFC.

For this clonotype: No conserved phenylalanine or tryptophan ends this CDR3, so it is likely a read error. The DNA is left out, because the CDR3 cannot be placed on it with certainty; the CDR3 is given as TCRdb lists it. The genes are TRBV7-2 and TRBJ1-3. The CDR3 region is 11 residues in length, termini included. Germline values: CDR1 SGHTA, CDR2 FQGNSA. The CDR3 sequence is CASSLGPAGLT.

The chain uses TRBV5-1 and TRBJ2-6, with 10 bases fitting TRBD1. The CDR3 loop spans 15 amino acids. Germline trimming cut 4 bases from V and 10 bases from J; bases unmatched to any gene: 8. Germline CDR1 is SGHRS and CDR2 is YFSETQ. The CDR3 here is CASSHSRTGGNVLTF. In DNA, the CDR3 is TGCGCCAGCAGCCACTCCCGGACAGGGGGTAACGTCCTGACTTTC.

The rearrangement joins TRBV29-1 to TRBJ2-6; 8 nucleotides agree with TRBD1. The trim removed 7 bases at V and 1 base at J, leaving 12 bases unmatched. CDR1 and CDR2 (germline): SQVTM, ANQGSEA. The CDR3 spans 17 residues. In DNA form, the CDR3 reads TGCAGCGCTAGGACAGGGAGGTTCCCTTCTGGGGCCAACGTCCTGACTTTC. Translating gives CSARTGRFPSGANVLTF.

In this sample, this clonotype turned up once. The chain couples TRBV7-2 to TRBJ2-5; no clear D. Germline CDR1 SGHTA, CDR2 FQGNSA. CDR3 length equals 12 residues. The germline V and J ends were trimmed by 7 bases and 2 bases, with 8 bases remaining between them. The CDR3 coding sequence is TGTGCCAGCACCAGCGTACAAGAGACCCAGTACTTC. Its protein is CASTSVQETQYF. The full variable domain, rest sourced from reference TRBV7-2 and TRBJ2-5, is GAGVSQSPSNKVTEKGKDVELRCDPISGHTALYWYRQSLGQGLEFLIYFQGNSAPDKSGLPSDRFSAERTGGSVSTLTIQRTQQEDSAVYLCASTSVQETQYFGPGTRLLVL.

In its sample, this clonotype was seen many times. V usage is TRBV6-1 and J usage is TRBJ2-5; TRBD1 or TRBD2 may be the D gene (5 bases each). This CDR3 has 13 amino acids. Trimming shortened V by 8 bases and J by 3 bases, and 13 bases separated the two germline ends. Germline V gives CDR1 MNHNS, CDR2 SASEGT. CDR3: CASRDGSEETQYF. The CDR3 nucleotides read TGTGCCAGCCGGGACGGATCCGAAGAGACCCAGTACTTC.

This rearrangement joins TRBV15 to TRBJ1-6; 8 positions agree with TRBD1. CDR1 and CDR2 from the germline V gene are LNHNV and YYDKDF (reference sequence). The CDR3 consists of 13 residues. V shed 5 bases, J shed 8 bases, and the junction held 2 bases outside the gene matches. The CDR3 nucleotides are TGTGCCACCAGCCAGGACAGGGATTCACCCCTCCACTTT. It encodes CATSQDRDSPLHF. Filled out from reference TRBV15 and TRBJ1-6, the complete variable domain reads DAMVIQNPRYQVTQFGKPVTLSCSQTLNHNVMYWYQQKSSQAPKLLFHYYDKDFNNEADTPDNFQSRRPNTSFCFLDIRSPGLGDTAMYLCATSQDRDSPLHFGNGTRLTVT.